These T cell receptor beta chains were read from a single sample in a study of early T cells in non-severe SARS-CoV-2 infection. TCRdb reprocessed the 5' RACE reads via MiXCR and lists one record per CDR3 protein. The table has 30,000 to 35,000 distinct CDR3 sequences, 6.6% seen once. The specimen was whole blood. The receptors were sampled from an adult who was a healthcare worker with PCR-confirmed SARS-CoV-2 infection or an uninfected control (not recorded which). Each CDR3 is given with its conserved first and last residue. The D gene is left open where the match is weak. Expanded clones are given a class, and other clones once, few, many or no size at all.

-	TRBJ1-5	many	TRBV20-1	CSARETGRNQPQHF	TGCAGTGCTAGAGAAACAGGGCGCAATCAGCCCCAGCATTTT
-	TRBJ2-7	-	TRBV11-2	CATAPGRASYEQYF	TGTGCCACAGCTCCGGGACGGGCCTCCTACGAGCAGTACTTC
-	TRBJ1-5	many	TRBV25-1	CASSSGSPNQPQHF	TGTGCCAGCAGTTCGGGATCTCCCAATCAGCCCCAGCATTTT
TRBD2	TRBJ2-1	medium-sized	TRBV4-1	CASSHPGGRAGSGYNEQFF	TGCGCCAGCAGCCATCCGGGCGGGAGAGCAGGGAGCGGCTACAATGAGCAGTTCTTC
-	TRBJ1-1	few	TRBV7-8	CASSLIGRDMGTEAFF	TGTGCCAGCAGCTTAATCGGCAGGGATATGGGCACTGAAGCTTTCTTT
-	TRBJ2-2	-	TRBV7-2	CASSFTVGELFF	TGTGCCAGCAGCTTTACAGTTGGGGAGCTGTTTTTT
-	TRBJ2-2	many	TRBV4-1	CASREGVAGELFF	TGCGCCAGCCGCGAGGGGGTGGCCGGGGAGCTGTTTTTT
-	TRBJ1-6	few	TRBV6-5	CASRRDSGSDSPLHF	TGTGCCAGCAGGCGAGACAGTGGATCGGATTCACCCCTCCACTTT
TRBD1	TRBJ1-5	many	TRBV3-1	CASSRGQGRGNNQPQHF	TGTGCCAGCAGCCGAGGACAGGGCCGAGGTAACAATCAGCCCCAGCATTTT
TRBD2	TRBJ2-7	many	TRBV4-2	CASSPASGRAEEGEQYF	TGTGCCAGCAGCCCCGCTAGCGGGAGGGCCGAAGAGGGCGAGCAGTACTTC
TRBD1	TRBJ1-2	many	TRBV5-1	CASSKDRVDGYTF	TGCGCCAGCAGCAAGGACAGGGTAGATGGCTACACCTTC